This T cell receptor beta chain derives from a study of T cells in localized non-small cell lung cancer (dated by TCRdb to the early 2020s). With respect to the entire study: T cell repertoires of 200 to 250 early-stage NSCLC patients were analyzed, with tumors being compared against uninvolved tumor-adjacent lungs. All 240 or so NSCLC patients in the cohort were treatment-naive and had localized lung tumors that were resected. The mean age of the NSCLC patients was approximately 71 years, with 120 to 150 men and around 110 women.

At diagnosis, peripheral blood, uninvolved tumor-adjacent lung and tumor were collected and were preserved as a mix of fresh-frozen and FFPE material. The paper's findings and limits, for the study overall: Higher T cell density in blood was associated with longer overall survival, whereas higher clonality in adjacent lung was associated with shorter survival. Because the study design was exploratory, TCR variables were selected using unadjusted p-values without false-discovery rate correction. Of the top 100 tumor clones, a median of 57 were detected in paired uninvolved adjacent lung; 28 were also among that lung's top 100. Because multi-region tumor sequencing was not done, intratumor heterogeneity could not be ruled out. Uninvolved tumor-adjacent lung showed the highest T cell clonality, higher than tumor, which suggests more focused antigenic responses in the adjacent lung.

TCR beta CDR3 regions were sequenced from DNA using the immunoSEQ Assay. As for the authors' bioinformatics: To compute T cell density, TCR beta template counts were normalized to usable DNA, which was estimated by amplifying housekeeping genes. The preseqR package was used to estimate richness by extrapolating to 400,000 templates for PBMC samples and to 120,000 templates for tissue samples. Clonality was defined as one minus Pielou's evenness. Tissue-enriched TCRs were identified by differential abundance testing using productive amino-acid clonotypes, minimum total count 5 and alpha 0.1. The Jaccard Index and the Morisita Overlap Index were used to measure repertoire overlap between compartments. TCR beta CDR3s were clustered by GLIPH together with public tetramer-defined viral CDR3s, and at least three viral sequences plus V-gene enrichment were required for viral motifs. TCRdb stores this immuneACCESS table with in-frame sequences only. Part of the clones is absent; in the studies checked, under half of the shortfall reflects unresolved V genes, and no reason is known for the rest. V, J and clone size reflect that table, while D and trimming were determined from the DNA. The sample contains fewer than 2,500 clones, approximately 40% of them found a single time. The ten largest make up roughly 9.5% of the sample.

This clone was seen a handful of times. Its antigen specificity is not known. No qualities accompany the bases; no much larger clone lies one base away. The sequenced sample was lung tumor tissue, obtained before any cancer treatment. This TCR came from a male donor aged 60 or older with stage II squamous cell lung carcinoma.

Here is the DNA: TGTGCCAGCAGTGTTAGCGGGGCTGACTACAATGAGCAGTTCTTC. The encoded protein is CASSVSGADYNEQFF. The sequence joins TRBV6-8 to TRBJ2-1, with 8 bases matching TRBD2. CDR1 and CDR2 are drawn from the germline V gene: MNHGY, SAAAGT. For this chain, trimming is 5 bases at the V end and 3 bases at the J end, and the number of junction bases without a gene match is 6. From the cysteine up to the phenylalanine, the CDR3 has a length of 15 residues. The DNA shown is the 45-base CDR3, in frame from base 1.